These 7 T cell receptor beta chains originate from one sample sequenced in a study of blood T cell repertoires in COVID-19. Some clones are missing from TCRdb's copy, which holds only in-frame ones; the method was immunoSEQ multiplex PCR. This sample has under 200,000 clones, with about 85% found just once. The specimen was peripheral blood. The receptors come from a woman older than 75 with COVID-19, enrolled during active disease.

The CDR3 nucleotides read TGTGCCAGCTCACCGTACCGGGACTCTAATGAGCAGTTCTTC. Its translation: CASSPYRDSNEQFF. The V and J genes are TRBV18 and TRBJ2-1; D may be TRBD2 (6 bases). The V gene's germline CDR1 is KGHSH and CDR2 LQKENI. This CDR3 has 14 amino acids. Deletions cut 3 bases from V and 7 bases from J, with 13 bases between.

CDR3 protein: CASSPRVAKNIQYF. For the CDR3, the DNA is TGTGCCAGTAGTCCACGGGTAGCCAAAAACATTCAGTACTTC. V usage is TRBV19 and J usage is TRBJ2-4; D ambiguous. There are 14 residues in the CDR3. The germline V gene has CDR1 LNHDA and CDR2 SQIVND (reference sequence). Trimming took off 5 bases at V and 0 bases at J, with 8 bases between the two ends.

CDR3 sequence (DNA): TGTGCCAGCAGCTTGGTGGCCAGGGGGGCAGATACGCAGTATTTT. This gives the protein CASSLVARGADTQYF. This chain links TRBV5-8 with TRBJ2-3, with a possible D match to TRBD1 (7 bases). The CDR3 contains 15 residues. From germline, CDR1 is SGHTS and CDR2 YDEGEE. The germline V and J ends were trimmed by 0 bases and 4 bases, with 12 bases remaining between them.

The genes are TRBV1 and TRBJ1-1. TRBV1 is a pseudogene locus. The CDR3 runs 10 residues. This CDR3 is CTSSHIAAFF. The CDR3 DNA is TGCACCAGCAGCCATATCGCGGCTTTCTTT.

V usage is TRBV4-1 and J usage is TRBJ1-2; D not certain. This CDR3 contains 13 residues. Germline V gene lookup returns CDR1 MGHRA and CDR2 YSYEKL. Trimming cost V 1 base and J 4 bases, with 7 bases left between them. This CDR3 is CASSQVGIYGYTF. The CDR3 DNA reads as TGCGCCAGCAGCCAAGTCGGGATCTATGGCTACACCTTC.

The V gene is TRBV10-3, the J gene TRBJ2-7; TRBD1 matches 8 bases. The CDR3 runs to 15 residues. The V and J ends lost 6 bases and 2 bases, in that order; junction bases with no gene match: 9. Looked up from germline, CDR1 is ENHRY and CDR2 is SYGVKD. Here the CDR3 DNA reads TGTGCCATCAGGGTCGGACAGGGTAGGACCTACGAGCAGTACTTC. As protein: CAIRVGQGRTYEQYF.

This chain links TRBV5-1 with TRBJ2-3, with 9 bases identical to TRBD2. The CDR3 sequence is 15 residues long. With V trimmed by 5 bases and J by 4 bases, 8 bases remained unmatched. CDR1 and CDR2 (germline): SGHRS, YFSETQ. CDR3 sequence reads: CASRDLAGSADTQYF. CDR3 sequence (DNA): TGCGCCAGCAGGGATCTAGCGGGGAGCGCAGATACGCAGTATTTT.